This T cell receptor beta chain is drawn from a study of identical twins. CDR1 and CDR2 from the germline V gene are SGHAT and FQNNGV. This CDR3 contains 15 residues. V lost 7 bases and J 2 bases, leaving 15 bases between the germline ends. On this clonotype itself: Its matching antigen is unknown. A read error may explain this, as a much larger clone is one base away. This CDR3 is missing its conserved last phenylalanine or tryptophan, likely due to a read error.

TCRdb re-called the 5' RACE reads with MiXCR, one entry per CDR3 protein. The table has about 690,000 distinct CDR3 sequences, around 6% seen once. Overall study findings and caveats: Excess sharing by twins proved weaker in beta out-of-frame sequences.

The chain couples TRBV11-2 to TRBJ2-1, with D tentatively TRBD2 (7 bases). This TCR was sampled from a man between 18 and 29 years old in good health. Sequenced: naive T cells sorted from blood. The CDR3 spells CASTIGGGAYNEQFS. As DNA, the CDR3 is TGTGCCAGCACCATAGGGGGGGGAGCCTACAATGAGCAGTTCTCC.